The 32 T cell receptor beta chains below were found in one sample sequenced in a study of blood T cells in healthy people across ages (dated by TCRdb to between 2014 and 2017). Libraries were built with 5' RACE. The sequencing machine was an Illumina HiSeq 2500. The second PCR ran for about 7 to 11 cycles and used a J-beta primer mix along with a sample-barcoded 5' primer. The public reads were run again by TCRdb, first through fastp at Q25 and then through MiXCR, and only productive beta chains were kept. Rows with a matching CDR3 protein are joined into one entry that keeps the most common DNA and genes. This sample lists some 1.5 million distinct CDR3 sequences; 28% were detected once. The ten largest account for over 7% of the sample. Sequenced sample: blood. These TCRs come from a woman in her 30s in good health.

The chain has TRBV4-1 and TRBJ1-1; D not certain. This CDR3 is 13 amino acids long. V was clipped by 5 bases and J by 3 bases, with 10 bases between them. Germline CDR1 and CDR2: MGHRA and YSYEKL. Here the CDR3 reads CASSSWEYTEAFF. CDR3 DNA sequence: TGCGCCAGCAGCTCGTGGGAGTACACTGAAGCTTTCTTT.

On this clonotype: A far bigger clonotype differs at one base, so this is likely a read error. The gene calls are TRBV11-2 and TRBJ2-7; TRBD1 matches at 7 bases. The tail of the sequence fits TRBJ2-5 better, so the J call may be wrong. The germline gives CDR1 SGHAT, CDR2 FQNNGV. The CDR3 is made up of 14 amino acids. CDR3 DNA: TGTGCCGGCAGCTTAGTAGGGGGCGCAGAGACCCAGTACTTC. This codes for CAGSLVGGAETQYF.

This clonotype showed up many times. V gene TRBV5-1 combines with J gene TRBJ2-7, with D possibly being TRBD1 (5 bases). The germline V and J ends were trimmed by 0 bases and 0 bases, with 13 bases remaining between them. The CDR3 is 16 residues long. Per germline, CDR1 SGHRS and CDR2 YFSETQ. As DNA, the CDR3 is TGCGCCAGCAGCTTGGGGACACTGGTTTTCTCCTACGAGCAGTACTTC. This sequence encodes CASSLGTLVFSYEQYF.

The V call is TRBV14, the J call TRBJ2-4; TRBD2 matches 9 bases. The germline CDR1 and CDR2 sequences are SGHDN and FVKESK. V gave up 1 base and J gave up 12 bases; unmatched junction bases: 7. The CDR3 length is 14 residues. CDR3 protein: CASSQAGSGGSQYF. CDR3 nucleotide sequence: TGTGCCAGCAGCCAAGCCGGCAGCGGGGGGTCTCAGTACTTC.

This clonotype showed up many times. The chain has TRBV20-1 and TRBJ2-1, with D uncertain. The CDR3 is 12 residues long. The V and J ends lost 5 bases and 2 bases respectively, with 7 bases between them. Germline CDR1 reads DFQATT; CDR2 reads SNEGSKA (reference sequence). The CDR3 nucleotides read TGCAGTGCTGACTCCACCTACAATGAGCAGTTCTTC. Its translation is CSADSTYNEQFF.

This clonotype turned up a few times. A read error may account for a junction end that differs from germline. The CDR3 nucleotides are TGTGCCAGCAGTGACCCGGGGACTAGCGGCGTCTACGTGCAGTACTTC. This gives the protein CASSDPGTSGVYVQYF. The V gene is TRBV6-4, the J gene TRBJ2-7; the match to TRBD2 covers 11 bases. CDR1 and CDR2 from the germline V gene are MRHNA and SNTAGT. The CDR3 totals 16 residues.

This clonotype has a handful of counts. This chain uses TRBV7-7 with TRBJ2-5; the D gene is possibly TRBD2 (5 bases). In germline, CDR1 is SSHAT, CDR2 FNYEAQ (reference sequence). The CDR3 extends over 15 amino acids. Trimming took 5 bases from V and 5 from J, leaving 18 bases between them. For the CDR3, the DNA is TGTGCCAGCAGCCCGATCACAGCGGTGGGCGAGACCCAGTACTTC. Translation: CASSPITAVGETQYF. The variable domain in full, with the rest retrieved from reference TRBV7-7 and TRBJ2-5, is GAGVSQSPRYKVTKRGQDVTLRCDPISSHATLYWYQQALGQGPEFLTYFNYEAQPDKSGLPSDRFSAERPEGSISTLTIQRTEQRDSAMYRCASSPITAVGETQYFGPGTRLLVL.

Here the CDR3 reads CAGEECVRDDPYEQYF. For the CDR3, the DNA is TGTGCCGGCGAGGAGTGTGTGAGGGACGACCCCTACGAGCAGTACTTC. The rearrangement joins TRBV21-1 to TRBJ2-5; the DNA was not used to check the table's D call, TRBD1. The DNA end favors TRBJ2-7, so the J call may be wrong. TRBV21-1 is annotated as a pseudogene. The CDR3 sequence is 16 residues long.

The CDR3 loop reads CASSYSSPSGQETQYF. The CDR3 bases are TGTGCCAGCAGTTACTCCTCCCCTAGCGGACAAGAGACCCAGTACTTC. V and J are TRBV6-2 or TRBV6-3 and TRBJ2-5; 7 bases are a match to TRBD2. Germline CDR1 is MNHEY and CDR2 is SVGEGT. This CDR3 has 16 residues. The trim removed 0 bases at V and 2 bases at J, leaving 6 bases unmatched.

In this sample, this clonotype turned up many times. Mismatch with germline at one junction end may stem from a read error. J is TRBJ2-7 and V is TRBV7-2; possibly TRBD2 for D (5 bases). Germline assignment: CDR1 SGHTA and CDR2 FQGNSA. CDR3 length: 13 residues. The CDR3 nucleotides read TGTGCCAGCAGTTTAGGCGGAGGATCCGAGCAGTACTTC. It encodes CASSLGGGSEQYF.

Details on this clonotype: Sequence at one end of the junction differs from germline and may be a read error. V usage is TRBV20-1 and J usage is TRBJ2-3, with D possibly being TRBD1 (5 bases). The CDR3 consists of 13 residues. In germline, CDR1 is DFQATT, CDR2 SNEGSKA (reference sequence). This chain's CDR3 is CSAREPGTGTQYF. The DNA for the CDR3 is TGCAGTGCTAGAGAACCCGGAACAGGTACGCAGTATTTT.

The V and J genes are TRBV10-3 and TRBJ1-1, with D uncertain. Germline V lookup: CDR1 ENHRY, CDR2 SYGVKD. Trimming left V 8 bases short and J 1 base short, with 14 bases between. This CDR3 region has 14 residues. CDR3 DNA sequence: TGTGCCATCGCGGAACCCGGAGGGAACACTGAAGCTTTCTTT. Protein: CAIAEPGGNTEAFF.

The chain couples TRBV5-4 to TRBJ2-3; 10 nucleotides line up with TRBD2. CDR1 SGHNT and CDR2 YYREEE come from the germline V gene (reference sequence). This CDR3 is built from 17 residues. The trim removed 0 bases at V and 6 bases at J, leaving 10 bases unmatched. The CDR3 sequence: CASSLAFTSGISDTQYF. The DNA of the CDR3 is TGTGCCAGCAGCTTGGCCTTTACTAGCGGGATCTCGGATACGCAGTATTTT.

The sample holds many counts of this clonotype. V gene TRBV7-9 combines with J gene TRBJ2-1; weak D call: TRBD2 (6 bases). The germline gives CDR1 SEHNR, CDR2 FQNEAQ (reference sequence). The ends were cut back, 6 bases at V and 7 bases at J, with 16 bases in the middle. The CDR3 length is 14 residues. The CDR3 nucleotides read TGTGCCAGCAGTATCGAGGTGGGGAGGAATGAGCAGTTCTTC. Protein sequence: CASSIEVGRNEQFF.

At least ten counts were recorded for this clonotype. The V call is TRBV29-1, the J call TRBJ2-5, with D maybe TRBD1 (6 bases). The CDR3 runs 12 residues. V gave up 7 bases and J gave up 1 base, with 10 bases separating them. Germline V gene sequence: CDR1 SQVTM, CDR2 ANQGSEA. The CDR3 is CSATGSQETQYF. In nucleotides, the CDR3 is TGCAGCGCAACAGGGTCCCAAGAGACCCAGTACTTC. Complete variable domain (other parts from reference TRBV29-1 and TRBJ2-5): SAVISQKPSRDICQRGTSLTIQCQVDSQVTMMFWYRQQPGQSLTLIATANQGSEATYESGFVIDKFPISRPNLTFSTLTVSNMSPEDSSIYLCSATGSQETQYFGPGTRLLVL.

The genes are TRBV4-1 and TRBJ2-5; D is perhaps TRBD1 or TRBD2 (5 bases each). This CDR3 spans 15 amino acids. V lost 5 bases and J 0 bases, leaving 13 bases between the germline ends. The germline V gene has CDR1 MGHRA and CDR2 YSYEKL. CDR3 loop: CASSESEGYQETQYF. In DNA form, the CDR3 reads TGCGCCAGCAGCGAGTCAGAGGGGTACCAAGAGACCCAGTACTTC.

The V and J genes are TRBV9 and TRBJ2-7, with 7 bases identical to TRBD2. CDR3 length equals 14 residues. The trim removed 5 bases at V and 2 bases at J, leaving 7 bases unmatched. The germline V gene encodes CDR1 SGDLS and CDR2 YYNGEE. CDR3 loop: CASRGGVQTYEQYF. In nucleotides, the CDR3 is TGTGCCAGCAGGGGGGGGGTCCAAACCTACGAGCAGTACTTC.

The chain couples TRBV9 to TRBJ2-2; D ambiguous. The ends were cut back, 6 bases at V and 0 bases at J, with 27 bases in the middle. Per germline, CDR1 SGDLS and CDR2 YYNGEE. The CDR3 contains 20 residues. The CDR3 region has the DNA TGTGCCAGCAATATGGGTGTGGTGGTCGGACCCGGCGCGAACACCGGGGAGCTGTTTTTT. Translated: CASNMGVVVGPGANTGELFF.

Ten or more counts support this clonotype. The chain carries TRBV28 and TRBJ2-1, with D perhaps matching TRBD1 or TRBD2 (5 bases each). Germline V gene lookup returns CDR1 MDHEN and CDR2 SYDVKM. The CDR3 loop spans 15 amino acids. V lost 6 bases to trimming and J lost 10 bases, with 22 bases between them. DNA for the CDR3: TGTGCCAGCAGCTTAGTAGTCGGTGGCAGGGACGAGCAGTTCTTC. It codes for CASSLVVGGRDEQFF.

This chain uses TRBV27 with TRBJ1-1; 9 bases map to TRBD1. Unmatched junction bases numbered 11, after V lost 1 base and J lost 5 bases. The germline CDR1 and CDR2 sequences are MNHEY and SMNVEV (reference sequence). This CDR3 contains 17 residues. The CDR3 sequence is CASSLFSRGQGVTEAFF. CDR3 in DNA: TGTGCCAGCAGTTTATTTTCCAGGGGACAGGGAGTGACTGAAGCTTTCTTT.

This clonotype was recorded at least ten times. The V and J genes are TRBV20-1 and TRBJ2-6; D is undetermined. Germline V gene data show CDR1 as DFQATT and CDR2 as SNEGSKA (reference sequence). The germline V and J ends were trimmed by 5 bases and 5 bases, with 4 bases remaining between them. The CDR3 covers 11 residues. In DNA, the CDR3 is TGCAGTGCTCCCCGGGCCAACGTCCTGACTTTC. It yields the protein CSAPRANVLTF.

This clonotype has more than one count but fewer than ten. The chain links TRBV12-3 or TRBV12-4 to TRBJ2-7; D is possibly TRBD2 (6 bases). The CDR3 has 15 amino acids. V shed 6 bases and J shed 3 bases, with 18 bases lying between them. CDR3: CASSHPTGGYYEQYF. The CDR3 DNA reads TGTGCCAGCAGCCATCCTACCGGGGGATACTACGAGCAGTACTTC.

The gene calls are TRBV14 and TRBJ2-1, with D possibly matching TRBD2 (6 bases). The CDR3 totals 17 residues. The ends were cut back, 1 base at V and 2 bases at J, with 15 bases in the middle. CDR1 SGHDN and CDR2 FVKESK come from the germline V gene. CDR3 bases: TGTGCCAGCAGCCAAGGATTTGGTAGCGGAGCCTACAATGAGCAGTTCTTC. Amino acid sequence: CASSQGFGSGAYNEQFF. Full variable domain (rest looked up from reference TRBV14 and TRBJ2-1): EAGVTQFPSHSVIEKGQTVTLRCDPISGHDNLYWYRRVMGKEIKFLLHFVKESKQDESGMPNNRFLAERTGGTYSTLKVQPAELEDSGVYFCASSQGFGSGAYNEQFFGPGTRLTVL.

The chain links TRBV12-3 or TRBV12-4 to TRBJ1-2, with D maybe TRBD1 (6 bases). V lost 2 bases, J lost 3 bases, and 10 bases lay in between. CDR3 length: 14 residues. CDR3 protein: CASSLKGEDYGYTF. For the CDR3, the DNA is TGTGCCAGCAGTTTAAAGGGGGAGGACTATGGCTACACCTTC.

The rearrangement joins TRBV14 to TRBJ1-3; D is unresolved. The CDR3 is 15 amino acids. Germline V gene lookup returns CDR1 SGHDN and CDR2 FVKESK. V lost 3 bases and J lost 0, with 9 bases in between. The CDR3 region is CASSHPYDSGNTIYF. In DNA form, the CDR3 reads TGTGCCAGCAGCCACCCATACGACTCTGGAAACACCATATATTTT.

This clonotype came up many times. This chain links TRBV7-9 with TRBJ2-5, with D uncertain. CDR1 and CDR2 from the germline V gene are SEHNR and FQNEAQ (reference sequence). CDR3 length: 11 residues. The ends were cut back, 10 bases at V and 1 base at J, with 7 bases in the middle. The CDR3 sequence is CAIPLQETQYF. The CDR3 nucleotides read TGTGCCATCCCCCTCCAAGAGACCCAGTACTTC.

This clonotype was detected only a few times. This sequence joins TRBV5-1 and TRBJ2-5, with TRBD1 matching over 10 bases. Unmatched junction bases numbered 9, after V lost 3 bases and J lost 4 bases. The CDR3 totals 16 residues. The germline gives CDR1 SGHRS, CDR2 YFSETQ. CDR3 region: CASSWGRQGARETQYF. In DNA, the CDR3 is TGCGCCAGCAGCTGGGGCCGACAGGGGGCAAGAGAGACCCAGTACTTC.

This clonotype was seen a few times. The chain carries TRBV15 and TRBJ1-6; a weak D match, TRBD1 (5 bases). Germline CDR1 and CDR2: LNHNV and YYDKDF (reference sequence). The CDR3 loop spans 16 amino acids. Trimming pared 0 bases from V and 8 bases from J, leaving 14 bases between. The chain's CDR3 is CATSRESGRGYSPLHF. DNA of the CDR3: TGTGCCACCAGCAGAGAATCCGGACGGGGGTATTCACCCCTCCACTTT.

This clonotype was seen just once. One end of the junction is discordant with germline, which a read error may explain. This chain links TRBV20-1 with TRBJ2-3; 11 positions agree with TRBD2. The V gene's germline CDR1 is DFQATT and CDR2 SNEGSKA (reference sequence). CDR3 length: 15 amino acids. The CDR3 sequence: CSAPTSGSLTDMQYF. DNA for the CDR3: TGCAGTGCGCCTACTAGCGGGAGTCTGACAGATATGCAGTATTTT.

This clonotype was found a few times. The chain carries TRBV15 and TRBJ2-5; 8 positions match TRBD2. The CDR3 has 14 amino acids. V dropped 3 bases and J dropped 5; count of bases not matched to a gene: 5. Germline CDR1 is LNHNV and CDR2 is YYDKDF (reference sequence). CDR3 amino acids: CATSSGGGQETQYF. The CDR3 nucleotides are TGTGCCACCAGCAGCGGGGGGGGCCAGGAGACCCAGTACTTC. The full variable domain, its missing parts supplied by reference TRBV15 and TRBJ2-5, is DAMVIQNPRYQVTQFGKPVTLSCSQTLNHNVMYWYQQKSSQAPKLLFHYYDKDFNNEADTPDNFQSRRPNTSFCFLDIRSPGLGDTAMYLCATSSGGGQETQYFGPGTRLLVL.

On this clonotype itself: A read error may be the cause here, since a much bigger clone is one base away. The J gene is TRBJ2-5, the V gene TRBV5-1, with 9 bases lining up with TRBD2. Germline V lookup: CDR1 SGHRS, CDR2 YFSETQ. The CDR3 consists of 14 residues. The CDR3 here is CTSSLAGGFETQYF. DNA for the CDR3: TGCACCAGCAGCTTGGCGGGGGGGTTCGAGACCCAGTACTTC.

This clonotype was detected only once. J is TRBJ2-3 and V is TRBV6-1; either TRBD1 or TRBD2 may fit D (6 bases each). This CDR3 has 17 amino acids. In germline, CDR1 is MNHNS, CDR2 SASEGT. Trimming cost V 5 bases and J 0 bases, with 18 bases left between them. The CDR3 DNA is TGTGCCAGCAGTAGGAGGGGGGACGCAACTAGCACAGATACGCAGTATTTT. Encoded protein: CASSRRGDATSTDTQYF.